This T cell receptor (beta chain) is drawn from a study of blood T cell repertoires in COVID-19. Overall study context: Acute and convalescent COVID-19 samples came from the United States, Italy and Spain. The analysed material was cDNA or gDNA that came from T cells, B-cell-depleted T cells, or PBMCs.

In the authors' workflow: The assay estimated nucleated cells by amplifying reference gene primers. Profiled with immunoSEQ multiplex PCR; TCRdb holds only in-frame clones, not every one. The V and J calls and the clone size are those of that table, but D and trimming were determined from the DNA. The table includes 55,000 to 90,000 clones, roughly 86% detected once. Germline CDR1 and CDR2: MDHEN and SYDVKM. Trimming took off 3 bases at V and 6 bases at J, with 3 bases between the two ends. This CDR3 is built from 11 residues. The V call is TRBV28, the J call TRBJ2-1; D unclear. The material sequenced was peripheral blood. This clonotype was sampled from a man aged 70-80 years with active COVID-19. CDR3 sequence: CASSFFNEQFF. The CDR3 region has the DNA TGTGCCAGCAGTTTCTTCAATGAGCAGTTCTTC.